The clone carrying this T cell receptor (beta chain) was recorded a few times. Antigen: not known. Germline V CDR1 and CDR2: SGHKS, YYEKEE (reference sequence). With 2 bases removed from V and 7 bases from J, the gap between germline ends came to 19 bases. The CDR3 is made up of 16 amino acids. The data were obtained in a study of CD8 T cells in ankylosing spondylitis. Findings and caveats of the study: What appeared characteristic of ankylosing spondylitis blood was a TCR beta motif of 7 or 8 highly homologous variants. As reported, disease-linked clones showed significant enrichment in matched ankylosing spondylitis synovial fluid.

Preparation of TCR beta libraries was done by quantitative 5'-RACE with molecular barcodes. TCRdb processed the 5' RACE reads anew with MiXCR; each CDR3 protein has one entry. This sample carries a few hundred thousand distinct CDR3 sequences, approximately 20% of them seen once, and the ten largest clones take less than 20%. Specimen: blood, either unsorted or a sorted T cell fraction (not recorded which). The receptor was derived from a male donor with ankylosing spondylitis. The chain couples TRBV5-5 to TRBJ1-5; D possibly corresponds to TRBD1 (5 bases). The CDR3 is CASSLLRDAGGQPQHF. CDR3 nucleotides: TGTGCCAGCAGCTTACTCCGGGACGCCGGAGGGCAGCCCCAGCATTTT.